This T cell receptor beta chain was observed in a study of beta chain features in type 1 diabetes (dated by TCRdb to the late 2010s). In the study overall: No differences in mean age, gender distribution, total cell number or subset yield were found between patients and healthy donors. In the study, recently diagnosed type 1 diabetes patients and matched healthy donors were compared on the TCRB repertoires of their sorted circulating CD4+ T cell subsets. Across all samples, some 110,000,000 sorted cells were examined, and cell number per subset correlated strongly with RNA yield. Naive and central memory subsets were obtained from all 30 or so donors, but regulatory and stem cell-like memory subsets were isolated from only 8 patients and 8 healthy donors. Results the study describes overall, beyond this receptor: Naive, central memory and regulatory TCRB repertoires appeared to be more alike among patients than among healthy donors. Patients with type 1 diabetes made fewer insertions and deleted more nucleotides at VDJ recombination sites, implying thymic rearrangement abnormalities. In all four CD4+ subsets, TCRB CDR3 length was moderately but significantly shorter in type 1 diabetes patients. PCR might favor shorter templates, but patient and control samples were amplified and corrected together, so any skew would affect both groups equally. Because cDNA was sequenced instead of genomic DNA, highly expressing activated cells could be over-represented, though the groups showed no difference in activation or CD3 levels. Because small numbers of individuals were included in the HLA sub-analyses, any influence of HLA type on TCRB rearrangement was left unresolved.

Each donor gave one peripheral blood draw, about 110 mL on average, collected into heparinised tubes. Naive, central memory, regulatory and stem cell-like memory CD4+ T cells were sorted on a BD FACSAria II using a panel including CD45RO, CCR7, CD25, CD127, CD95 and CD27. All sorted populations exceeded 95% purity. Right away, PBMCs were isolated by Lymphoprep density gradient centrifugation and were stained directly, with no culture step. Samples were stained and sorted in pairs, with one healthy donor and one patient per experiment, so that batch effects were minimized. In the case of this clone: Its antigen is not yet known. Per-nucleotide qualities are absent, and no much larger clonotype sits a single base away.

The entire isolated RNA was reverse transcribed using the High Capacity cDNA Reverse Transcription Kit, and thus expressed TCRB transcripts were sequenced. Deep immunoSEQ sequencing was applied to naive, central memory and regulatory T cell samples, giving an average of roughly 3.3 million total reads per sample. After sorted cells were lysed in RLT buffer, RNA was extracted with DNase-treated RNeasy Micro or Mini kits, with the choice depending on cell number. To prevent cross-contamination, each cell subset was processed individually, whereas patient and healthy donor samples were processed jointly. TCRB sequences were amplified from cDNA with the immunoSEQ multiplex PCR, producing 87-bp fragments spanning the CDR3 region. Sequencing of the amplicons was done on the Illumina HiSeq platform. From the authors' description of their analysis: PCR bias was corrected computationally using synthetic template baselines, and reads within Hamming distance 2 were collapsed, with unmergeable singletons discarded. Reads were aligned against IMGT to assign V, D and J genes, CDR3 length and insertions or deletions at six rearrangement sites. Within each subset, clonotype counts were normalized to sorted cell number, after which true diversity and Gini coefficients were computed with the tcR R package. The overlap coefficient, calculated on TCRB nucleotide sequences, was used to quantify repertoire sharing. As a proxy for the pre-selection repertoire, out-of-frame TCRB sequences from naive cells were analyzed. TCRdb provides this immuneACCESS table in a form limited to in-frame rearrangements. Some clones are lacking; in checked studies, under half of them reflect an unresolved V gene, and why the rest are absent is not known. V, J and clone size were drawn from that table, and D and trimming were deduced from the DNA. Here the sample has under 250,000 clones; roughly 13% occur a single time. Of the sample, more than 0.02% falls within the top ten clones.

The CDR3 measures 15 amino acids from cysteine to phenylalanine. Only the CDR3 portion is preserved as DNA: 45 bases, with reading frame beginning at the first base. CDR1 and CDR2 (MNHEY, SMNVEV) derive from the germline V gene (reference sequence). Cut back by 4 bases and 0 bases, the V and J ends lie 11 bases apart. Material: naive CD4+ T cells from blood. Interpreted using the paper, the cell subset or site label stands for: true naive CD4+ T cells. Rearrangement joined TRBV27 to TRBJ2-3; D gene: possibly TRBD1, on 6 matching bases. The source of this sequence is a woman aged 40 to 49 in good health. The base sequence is TGTGCCAGCAGTTCGGCAGGGGCTAGCACAGATACGCAGTATTTT. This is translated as CASSSAGASTDTQYF.